This T cell receptor (beta chain) was recovered during a study of blood T cell repertoires in COVID-19. Across the study: The cDNA or gDNA used as material had been derived from T cells, B-cell-depleted T cells, or PBMCs.

Germline CDR1 and CDR2: LNHDA and SQIVND (reference sequence). The CDR3 loop spans 13 amino acids. Trimming stripped 9 bases from V and 6 bases from J, with 12 bases between. Per the original data handling: Estimation of nucleated cell counts was performed using reference gene primer amplification. The repertoire was sequenced with immunoSEQ multiplex PCR; TCRdb's copy has only in-frame clones and lacks some. V, J and clone size are taken as reported in that table, and D and trimming were inferred from the DNA itself. In the table there are 200,000 to 300,000 clones, approximately 85% of which are singletons.

The genes are TRBV19 and TRBJ1-6; D gene ambiguous. The source material was peripheral blood. The origin of this receptor is a man between 45 and 60 years old with acute or convalescent COVID-19. The CDR3 spells CASSGLINSPLHF. CDR3 in DNA: TGTGCCAGCTCAGGACTCATTAATTCACCCCTCCACTTT.